These 25 T cell receptor beta chains came from one sample sequenced in a study of cytotoxic CD8 clonotypes in ibrutinib-treated CLL. TCRdb keeps only in-frame clones here, not all; method: immunoSEQ multiplex PCR. The sample lists 300,000 to 400,000 clones; roughly 71% were seen once. This sample comprised PBMCs, obtained after 36 months of ibrutinib treatment. The receptors were sampled from a human donor with chronic lymphocytic leukemia.

This clone was observed once. The chain has TRBV21-1 and TRBJ1-3. TRBV21-1 is designated a pseudogene. The CDR3 contains 22 residues. CDR3 residues: CASTTFRRGTERPKNSGNTIYF. CDR3 sequence (DNA): TGTGCCAGCACAACTTTCCGGCGGGGGACAGAACGCCCTAAGAACTCTGGAAACACCATATATTTT.

This clone was seen more than once but under ten times. V usage is TRBV27 and J usage is TRBJ2-7, with TRBD1 identical over 7 bases. Trimming at V came to 6 bases and at J to 0 bases, leaving 2 bases not matched to a gene. CDR3 length: 13 residues. CDR1 is MNHEY and CDR2 is SMNVEV in the germline V gene (reference sequence). Written as DNA, the CDR3 is TGTGCCAGCAGACAGGGGAGCTCCTACGAGCAGTACTTC. Its translation: CASRQGSSYEQYF.

The chain couples TRBV29-1 to TRBJ2-5; D is perhaps TRBD1 (6 bases). CDR1 and CDR2 from the germline V gene are SQVTM and ANQGSEA. The CDR3 loop spans 14 amino acids. Trimming pared 7 bases from V and 3 bases from J, leaving 18 bases between. CDR3 loop: CSAEDSPAKETQYF. CDR3 nucleotide sequence: TGCAGCGCTGAGGACAGCCCTGCTAAAGAGACCCAGTACTTC.

This clone was detected once. V and J are TRBV18 and TRBJ2-2; TRBD2 matches at 7 bases. CDR3 length: 16 residues. The germline V gene has CDR1 KGHSH and CDR2 LQKENI. V shed 0 bases, J shed 2 bases, and the junction held 3 bases outside the gene matches. This chain's CDR3 is CASSPPTGLNTGELFF. CDR3 bases: TGTGCCAGCTCACCACCGACGGGACTAAACACCGGGGAGCTGTTTTTT.

In this sample, this clone turned up a few times. At the DNA level, this CDR3 is encoded by other sequences in the same sample as well. The chain uses TRBV18 and TRBJ1-5; TRBD1 matches 8 bases. The CDR3 consists of 14 residues. J lost 4 bases, V lost 6 bases, and 5 bases had no gene match. Germline V CDR1 and CDR2: KGHSH, LQKENI. As DNA, the CDR3 is TGTGCCAGCTCTCTCGGACAGGGTAATCAGCCCCAGCATTTT. It specifies CASSLGQGNQPQHF. Based on the CDR3 plus reference TRBV18 and TRBJ1-5, the full variable domain is NAGVMQNPRHLVRRRGQEARLRCSPMKGHSHVYWYRQLPEEGLKFMVYLQKENIIDESGMPKERFSAEFPKEGPSILRIQQVVRGDSAAYFCASSLGQGNQPQHFGDGTRLSIL.

This clone was seen only a few times. CDR3: CASSRGPNTGELFF. The CDR3 bases are TGTGCCAGCTCACGAGGACCGAACACCGGGGAGCTGTTTTTT. V and J are TRBV18 and TRBJ2-2; no reliable D call. CDR3 size: 14 residues. V shed 4 bases and J shed 0 bases, with 6 bases lying between them. The germline gives CDR1 KGHSH, CDR2 LQKENI.

This chain links TRBV5-6 with TRBJ2-7, with 9 bases identical to TRBD1. Germline lookup yields CDR1 SGHDT and CDR2 YYEEEE. Germline trimming cut 2 bases from V and 3 bases from J; bases unmatched to any gene: 3. The CDR3 runs to 14 residues. CDR3 in DNA: TGTGCCAGCAGCTTCGGGACAGGGAACTACGAGCAGTACTTC. It encodes CASSFGTGNYEQYF.

This clone was recorded once. This chain connects TRBV7-8 to TRBJ2-3, with D tentatively TRBD2 (5 bases). Between the trimmed V and J ends, which lost 3 bases and 0 bases, there was a span of 7 bases. Germline V gene sequence: CDR1 SGHVS, CDR2 FQNEAQ. The CDR3 sequence is 14 residues long. In DNA, the CDR3 is TGTGCCAGCAGCTTTACGGGGAGCACAGATACGCAGTATTTT. Amino acids: CASSFTGSTDTQYF.

Comments on this clone: At one end the junction does not follow the germline gene, possibly because of a read error. V is TRBV6-6 and J is TRBJ2-7, with D unclear. This CDR3 comprises 16 residues. Germline V gene lookup returns CDR1 MNHNY and CDR2 SVGAGI (reference sequence). The CDR3: CASSHSLPGRTYEQYF. In DNA form, the CDR3 reads TGTGCCAGCAGTCACTCGTTGCCCGGCCGTACCTACGAGCAGTACTTC.

The chain couples TRBV5-4 to TRBJ2-7; no clear D gene. V lost 0 bases and J 2 bases, leaving 6 bases between the germline ends. Germline CDR1 and CDR2: SGHNT and YYREEE (reference sequence). The CDR3 sequence is 13 residues long. The CDR3 DNA reads TGTGCCAGCAGCTTGGCGGCTACCTACGAGCAGTACTTC. This codes for CASSLAATYEQYF.

This clone was picked up a small number of times. V is TRBV12-5 and J is TRBJ1-5; D unresolved. Deletions cut 1 base from V and 0 bases from J, with 4 bases between. The CDR3 loop spans 14 amino acids. The germline V gene encodes CDR1 LGHNT and CDR2 FRNRAP. The CDR3 coding sequence is TGTGCTAGTGGTTTGGGGTATAGCAATCAGCCCCAGCATTTT. Translating gives CASGLGYSNQPQHF.

The J gene is TRBJ1-1, the V gene TRBV21-1. TRBV21-1 is a listed pseudogene. The length of the CDR3 is 16 residues. Here the CDR3 DNA reads TGTGCCAGCAGCAAAGAGGGGCGGGGGATGAACACTGAAGCTTTCTTT. This sequence encodes CASSKEGRGMNTEAFF.

As regards this clone: Different DNA sequences within this sample yield the same CDR3. The J gene is TRBJ1-3, the V gene TRBV9, with 7 bases matching TRBD1. Germline V gene sequence: CDR1 SGDLS, CDR2 YYNGEE. V gave up 0 bases and J gave up 2 bases; unmatched junction bases: 2. This CDR3 is built from 15 residues. This CDR3 is CASSVEGATGNTIYF. The CDR3 DNA follows: TGTGCCAGCAGCGTAGAGGGGGCTACTGGAAACACCATATATTTT.

This chain connects TRBV5-1 to TRBJ2-6; D not resolved. Germline CDR1 SGHRS, CDR2 YFSETQ. The V end lost 1 base, the J end lost 0 bases, and 8 bases lay between the germline ends. This CDR3 spans 16 amino acids. The DNA for the CDR3 is TGCGCCAGCAGCTTGAACGGACCCTCTGGGGCCAACGTCCTGACTTTC. It codes for CASSLNGPSGANVLTF.

The chain uses TRBV25-1 and TRBJ2-3; 8 bases align to TRBD2. Germline trimming cut 4 bases from V and 4 bases from J; bases unmatched to any gene: 7. CDR3 length equals 15 residues. Germline loops: CDR1 MGHDK, CDR2 SYGVNS. The CDR3: CASSVGVAGPDTQYF. The CDR3 DNA reads as TGTGCCAGCAGTGTTGGGGTAGCGGGACCAGATACGCAGTATTTT. Full variable domain (outside the CDR3, taken from reference TRBV25-1 and TRBJ2-3): EADIYQTPRYLVIGTGKKITLECSQTMGHDKMYWYQQDPGMELHLIHYSYGVNSTEKGDLSSESTVSRIRTEHFPLTLESARPSHTSQYLCASSVGVAGPDTQYFGPGTRLTVL.

The gene calls are TRBV6-5 and TRBJ2-3; the D call may be TRBD1 or TRBD2 (5 bases each). The ends were cut back, 4 bases at V and 2 bases at J, with 10 bases in the middle. This CDR3 is built from 14 residues. Germline lookup yields CDR1 MNHEY and CDR2 SVGAGI. CDR3: CASSLGDPTDTQYF. The CDR3, as DNA: TGTGCCAGCAGTTTGGGGGATCCCACAGATACGCAGTATTTT.

This chain connects TRBV6-1 to TRBJ1-4; perhaps TRBD1 as D (5 bases). The length of the CDR3 is 15 residues. Germline V gene lookup returns CDR1 MNHNS and CDR2 SASEGT. Trimming took off 2 bases at V and 2 bases at J, with 9 bases between the two ends. CDR3 in amino acids: CASSEFGGTNEKLFF. The CDR3 region has the DNA TGTGCCAGCAGTGAATTTGGGGGGACTAATGAAAAACTGTTTTTT.

CDR3 DNA sequence: TGTGCCAGCAGTTACGGGGGCGGGGCTAGCACAGATACGCAGTATTTT. It translates to CASSYGGGASTDTQYF. The V and J genes are TRBV6-6 and TRBJ2-3, with D possibly being TRBD1 or TRBD2 (6 bases each). There are 16 residues in the CDR3. Germline lookup yields CDR1 MNHNY and CDR2 SVGAGI (reference sequence). The germline V and J ends were trimmed by 2 bases and 0 bases, with 12 bases remaining between them.

The chain joins TRBV5-1 to TRBJ2-3; D uncertain. The CDR3 runs 13 residues. The germline V gene has CDR1 SGHRS and CDR2 YFSETQ. V lost 0 bases, J lost 5 bases, and 7 bases lay in between. This CDR3 reads CASSLVTLDTQYF. As DNA, the CDR3 is TGCGCCAGCAGCTTGGTTACCTTAGATACGCAGTATTTT. The full variable domain, rest sourced from reference TRBV5-1 and TRBJ2-3, is KAGVTQTPRYLIKTRGQQVTLSCSPISGHRSVSWYQQTPGQGLQFLFEYFSETQRNKGNFPGRFSGRQFSNSRSEMNVSTLELGDSALYLCASSLVTLDTQYFGPGTRLTVL.

The rearrangement joins TRBV9 to TRBJ2-3, with D possibly TRBD2 on 5 matching bases. Trimming stripped 0 bases from V and 0 bases from J, with 11 bases between. Germline V lookup: CDR1 SGDLS, CDR2 YYNGEE. CDR3 length: 16 amino acids. CDR3 sequence reads: CASSVVSVASTDTQYF. CDR3 nucleotides: TGTGCCAGCAGCGTAGTTAGCGTCGCTAGCACAGATACGCAGTATTTT.

The rearrangement uses TRBV5-1 and TRBJ2-3; D gene unclear. Trimming removed 4 bases from V and 1 base from J, with 13 bases in between. Germline CDR1 is SGHRS and CDR2 is YFSETQ. The CDR3 is 15 residues long. This chain's CDR3 is CASSLGIVGTDTQYF. The CDR3 DNA reads TGCGCCAGCAGCCTGGGTATAGTGGGCACAGATACGCAGTATTTT. Full variable domain (remainder filled in from reference TRBV5-1 and TRBJ2-3): KAGVTQTPRYLIKTRGQQVTLSCSPISGHRSVSWYQQTPGQGLQFLFEYFSETQRNKGNFPGRFSGRQFSNSRSEMNVSTLELGDSALYLCASSLGIVGTDTQYFGPGTRLTVL.

V and J are TRBV10-3 and TRBJ2-7, with 7 positions matching TRBD1. The J segment lost 1 base and the V segment lost 6 bases, leaving 9 bases of the junction unmatched. The CDR3 totals 15 residues. Germline values: CDR1 ENHRY, CDR2 SYGVKD. CDR3 bases: TGTGCCATCAGGATGACAGGGTCCCAATCCTACGAGCAGTACTTC. This translates into CAIRMTGSQSYEQYF.

CDR3 sequence: CASSLFGYTGELFF. As DNA, the CDR3 is TGTGCCAGCAGCTTATTTGGGTACACCGGGGAGCTGTTTTTT. The rearrangement uses TRBV11-3 and TRBJ2-2; no definite D call. The V and J ends lost 2 bases and 3 bases respectively, with 7 bases between them. CDR1 and CDR2 (germline): SGHNT, YENEEA. This CDR3 region has 14 residues.

This chain connects TRBV19 to TRBJ2-1, with TRBD2 matching 8 bases. V gave up 10 bases and J gave up 0 bases; unmatched junction bases: 11. Per the germline V gene, CDR1 is LNHDA and CDR2 is SQIVND (reference sequence). There are 16 residues in the CDR3. The CDR3 DNA reads as TGTGCCACCACGCCAGAGCGGGGGAGCTCCTACAATGAGCAGTTCTTC. This encodes CATTPERGSSYNEQFF.

V and J are TRBV29-1 and TRBJ2-3; D is undetermined. This CDR3 comprises 16 residues. V lost 4 bases and J 1 base, leaving 18 bases between the germline ends. CDR1 is SQVTM and CDR2 is ANQGSEA in the germline V gene. The CDR3 loop is CSVVHLETYGTDTQYF. The DNA of the CDR3 is TGCAGCGTTGTCCACCTCGAGACTTATGGCACAGATACGCAGTATTTT.